This T cell receptor beta chain was identified in a study of blood T cell repertoires in COVID-19. For the study at large: The analysed material was cDNA or gDNA that came from T cells, B-cell-depleted T cells, or PBMCs.

Original methodology: The authors estimated nucleated cell counts from reference gene primer amplification. Using immunoSEQ multiplex PCR, the repertoire was profiled, and TCRdb retains in-frame clones only, with some absent. That table furnishes V, J and clone size, whereas the DNA furnished D and trimming. The top ten clones hold just under 9% of a sample with approximately 250,000 clones, around nine tenths of them seen once. Germline V lookup: CDR1 MNHEY, CDR2 SVGAGI. Trimming took off 6 bases at V and 1 base at J, with 3 bases between the two ends. The CDR3 runs to 12 residues. The V call is TRBV6-5, the J call TRBJ2-2; D call uncertain. The receptor was isolated from a man in his forties with active or convalescent COVID-19. The sequenced material came from peripheral blood. The CDR3 is CASRLNTGELFF. The CDR3 DNA follows: TGTGCCAGCAGACTGAACACCGGGGAGCTGTTTTTT.